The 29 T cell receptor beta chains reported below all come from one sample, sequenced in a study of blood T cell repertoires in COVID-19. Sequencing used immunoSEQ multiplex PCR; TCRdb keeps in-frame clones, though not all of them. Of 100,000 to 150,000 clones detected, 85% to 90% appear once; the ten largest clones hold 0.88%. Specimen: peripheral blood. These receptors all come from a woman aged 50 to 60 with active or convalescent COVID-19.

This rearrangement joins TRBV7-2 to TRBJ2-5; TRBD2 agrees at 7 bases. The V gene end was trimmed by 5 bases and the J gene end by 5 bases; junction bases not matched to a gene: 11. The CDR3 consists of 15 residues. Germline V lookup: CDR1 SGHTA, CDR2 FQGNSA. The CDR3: CASSPSGSLAETQYF. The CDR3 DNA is TGTGCCAGCAGCCCTAGCGGTTCCTTAGCTGAGACCCAGTACTTC.

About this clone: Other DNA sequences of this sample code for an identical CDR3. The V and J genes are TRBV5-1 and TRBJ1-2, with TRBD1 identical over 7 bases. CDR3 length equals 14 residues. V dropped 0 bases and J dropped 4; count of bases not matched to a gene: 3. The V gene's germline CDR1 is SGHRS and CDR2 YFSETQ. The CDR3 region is CASSLGQGGYGYTF. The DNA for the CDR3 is TGCGCCAGCAGCTTGGGGCAGGGGGGCTATGGCTACACCTTC.

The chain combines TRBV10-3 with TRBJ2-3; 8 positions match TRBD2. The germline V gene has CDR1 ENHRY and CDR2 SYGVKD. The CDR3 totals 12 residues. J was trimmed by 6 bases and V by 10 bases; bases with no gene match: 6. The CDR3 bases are TGTGCCACCCAGCGGGAGAGGGATACGCAGTATTTT. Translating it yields CATQRERDTQYF.

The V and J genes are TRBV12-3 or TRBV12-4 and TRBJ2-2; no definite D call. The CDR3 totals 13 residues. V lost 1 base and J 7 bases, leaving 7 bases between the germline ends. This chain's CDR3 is CASSLVVSGELFF. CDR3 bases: TGTGCCAGCAGTTTAGTCGTGAGCGGGGAGCTGTTTTTT.

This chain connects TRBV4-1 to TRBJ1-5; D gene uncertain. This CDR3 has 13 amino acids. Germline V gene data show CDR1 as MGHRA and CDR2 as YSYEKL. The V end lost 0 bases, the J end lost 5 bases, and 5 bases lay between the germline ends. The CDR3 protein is CASSQDLYQPQHF. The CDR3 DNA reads TGCGCCAGCAGCCAAGATCTCTATCAGCCCCAGCATTTT.

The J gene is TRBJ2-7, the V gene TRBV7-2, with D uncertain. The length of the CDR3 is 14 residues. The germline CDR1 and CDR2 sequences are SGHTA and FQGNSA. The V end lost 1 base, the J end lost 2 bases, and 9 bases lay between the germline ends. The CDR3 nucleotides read TGTGCCAGCAGCTTAGAGGCGGATGCCTACGAGCAGTACTTC. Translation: CASSLEADAYEQYF.

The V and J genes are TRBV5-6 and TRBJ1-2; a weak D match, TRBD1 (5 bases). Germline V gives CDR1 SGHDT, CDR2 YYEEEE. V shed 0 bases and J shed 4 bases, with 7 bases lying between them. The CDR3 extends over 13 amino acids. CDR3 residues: CASSLGRGYGYTF. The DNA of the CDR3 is TGTGCCAGCAGCTTGGGTAGGGGCTATGGCTACACCTTC.

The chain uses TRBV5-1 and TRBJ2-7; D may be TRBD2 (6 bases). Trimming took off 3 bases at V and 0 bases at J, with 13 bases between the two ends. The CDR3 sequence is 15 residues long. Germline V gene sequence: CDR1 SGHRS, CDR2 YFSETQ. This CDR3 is CASSSAGPVSYEQYF. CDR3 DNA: TGCGCCAGCAGCTCTGCGGGACCGGTCTCCTACGAGCAGTACTTC.

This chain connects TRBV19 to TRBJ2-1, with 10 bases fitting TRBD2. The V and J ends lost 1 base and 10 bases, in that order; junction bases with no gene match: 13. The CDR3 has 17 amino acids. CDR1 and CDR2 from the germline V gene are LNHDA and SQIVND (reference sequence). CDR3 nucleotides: TGTGCCAGTAGTATAGGAGCAAGTCTAGCGGGAGAAGGCGAGCAGTTCTTC. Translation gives CASSIGASLAGEGEQFF.

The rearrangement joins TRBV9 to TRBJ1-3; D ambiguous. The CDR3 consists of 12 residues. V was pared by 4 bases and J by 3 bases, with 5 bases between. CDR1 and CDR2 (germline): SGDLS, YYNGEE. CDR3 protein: CASSSHGNTIYF. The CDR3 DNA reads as TGTGCCAGCAGCTCACATGGAAACACCATATATTTT. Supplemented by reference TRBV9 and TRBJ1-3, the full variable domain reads DSGVTQTPKHLITATGQRVTLRCSPRSGDLSVYWYQQSLDQGLQFLIQYYNGEERAKGNILERFSAQQFPDLHSELNLSSLELGDSALYFCASSSHGNTIYFGEGSWLTVV.

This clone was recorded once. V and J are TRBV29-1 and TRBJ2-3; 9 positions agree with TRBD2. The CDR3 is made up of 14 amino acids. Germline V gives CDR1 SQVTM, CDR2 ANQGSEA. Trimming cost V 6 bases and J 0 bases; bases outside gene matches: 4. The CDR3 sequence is CSVLGLASTDTQYF. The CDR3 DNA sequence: TGCAGCGTCCTGGGACTAGCCAGCACAGATACGCAGTATTTT.

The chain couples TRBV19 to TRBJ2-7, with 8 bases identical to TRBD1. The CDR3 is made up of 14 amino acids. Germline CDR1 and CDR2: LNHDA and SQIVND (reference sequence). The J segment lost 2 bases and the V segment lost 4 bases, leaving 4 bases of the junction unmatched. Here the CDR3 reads CASSTGGGTYEQYF. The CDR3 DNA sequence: TGTGCCAGTAGTACAGGGGGCGGCACCTACGAGCAGTACTTC.

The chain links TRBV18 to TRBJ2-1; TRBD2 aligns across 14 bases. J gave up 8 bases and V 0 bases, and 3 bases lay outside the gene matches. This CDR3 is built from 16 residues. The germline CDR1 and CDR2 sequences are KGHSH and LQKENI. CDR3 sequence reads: CASSPPGLAGDYEQFF. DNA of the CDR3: TGTGCCAGCTCACCACCGGGACTAGCGGGAGATTATGAGCAGTTCTTC.

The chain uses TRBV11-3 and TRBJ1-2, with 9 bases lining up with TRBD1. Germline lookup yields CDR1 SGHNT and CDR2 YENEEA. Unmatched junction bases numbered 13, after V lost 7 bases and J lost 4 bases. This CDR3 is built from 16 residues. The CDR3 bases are TGTGCCAGCACTCCACCCCGGGACAGGGTGGGCTATGGCTACACCTTC. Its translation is CASTPPRDRVGYGYTF.

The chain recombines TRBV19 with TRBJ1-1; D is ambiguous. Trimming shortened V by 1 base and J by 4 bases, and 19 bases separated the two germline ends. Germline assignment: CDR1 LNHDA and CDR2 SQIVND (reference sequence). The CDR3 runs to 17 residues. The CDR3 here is CASSIVGGGKVGTEAFF. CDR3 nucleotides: TGTGCCAGTAGTATAGTAGGCGGAGGAAAGGTGGGCACTGAAGCTTTCTTT.

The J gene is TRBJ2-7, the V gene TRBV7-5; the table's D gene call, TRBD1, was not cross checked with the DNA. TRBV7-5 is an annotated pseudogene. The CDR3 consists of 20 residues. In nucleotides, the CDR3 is TGTGCCAGAAGCTTGAGCCCCAGGACAGGGGAGGGGGTTTTGGACTACGAGCAGTACTTC. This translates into CARSLSPRTGEGVLDYEQYF.

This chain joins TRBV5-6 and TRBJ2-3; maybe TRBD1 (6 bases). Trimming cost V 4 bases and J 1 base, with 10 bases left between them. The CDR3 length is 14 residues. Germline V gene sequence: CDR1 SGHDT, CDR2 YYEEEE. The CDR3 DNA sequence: TGTGCCAGCAGCAGTGGACAGCGCACAGATACGCAGTATTTT. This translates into CASSSGQRTDTQYF.

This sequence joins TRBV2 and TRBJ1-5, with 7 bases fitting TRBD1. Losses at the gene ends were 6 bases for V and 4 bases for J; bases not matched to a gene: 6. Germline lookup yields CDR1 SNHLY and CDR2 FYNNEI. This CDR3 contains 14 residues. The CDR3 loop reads CASRVDRVNQPQHF. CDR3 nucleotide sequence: TGTGCCAGCAGGGTAGACAGGGTTAATCAGCCCCAGCATTTT.

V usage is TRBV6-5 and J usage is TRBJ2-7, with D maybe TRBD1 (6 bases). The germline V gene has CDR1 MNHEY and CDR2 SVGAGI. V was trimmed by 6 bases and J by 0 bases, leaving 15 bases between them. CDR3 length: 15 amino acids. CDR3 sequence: CASRKDRKSSYEQYF. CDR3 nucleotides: TGTGCCAGCAGAAAGGACAGAAAAAGCTCCTACGAGCAGTACTTC.

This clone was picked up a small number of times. The CDR3 DNA reads as TGTGCCAGCTCACCACGAGCAGGGGCGAACACCGGGGAGCTGTTTTTT. Translated: CASSPRAGANTGELFF. The chain has TRBV18 and TRBJ2-2; the D gene is possibly TRBD1 (6 bases). Deletions cut 1 base from V and 0 bases from J, with 9 bases between. The CDR3 sequence is 16 residues long. The V gene's germline CDR1 is KGHSH and CDR2 LQKENI.

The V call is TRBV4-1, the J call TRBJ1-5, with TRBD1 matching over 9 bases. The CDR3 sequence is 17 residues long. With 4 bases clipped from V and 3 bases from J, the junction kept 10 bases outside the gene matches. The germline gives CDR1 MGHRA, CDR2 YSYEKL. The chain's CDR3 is CASSPTGGLNPNQPQHF. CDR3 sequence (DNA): TGCGCCAGCAGCCCTACAGGGGGCCTAAACCCCAATCAGCCCCAGCATTTT.

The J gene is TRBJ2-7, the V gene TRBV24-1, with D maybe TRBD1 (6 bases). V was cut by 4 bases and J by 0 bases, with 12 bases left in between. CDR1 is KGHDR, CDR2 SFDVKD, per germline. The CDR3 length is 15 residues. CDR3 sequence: CATSEGQTSSYEQYF. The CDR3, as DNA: TGTGCCACCAGTGAGGGACAAACGAGCTCCTACGAGCAGTACTTC.

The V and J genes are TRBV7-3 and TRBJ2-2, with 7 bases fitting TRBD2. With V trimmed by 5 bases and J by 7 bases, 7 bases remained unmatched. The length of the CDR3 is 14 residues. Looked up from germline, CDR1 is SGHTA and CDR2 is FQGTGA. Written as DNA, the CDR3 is TGTGCCAGCAGCCGGGCCGGGGAGGGCGGGGAGCTGTTTTTT. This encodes CASSRAGEGGELFF.

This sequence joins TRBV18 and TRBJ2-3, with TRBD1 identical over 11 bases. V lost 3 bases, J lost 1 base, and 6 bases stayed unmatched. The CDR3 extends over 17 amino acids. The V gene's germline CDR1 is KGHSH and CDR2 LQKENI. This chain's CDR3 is CASSPRDRGDGTDTQYF. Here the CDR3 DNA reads TGTGCCAGCTCACCTCGGGACAGGGGGGACGGCACAGATACGCAGTATTTT. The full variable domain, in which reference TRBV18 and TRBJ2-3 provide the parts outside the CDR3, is NAGVMQNPRHLVRRRGQEARLRCSPMKGHSHVYWYRQLPEEGLKFMVYLQKENIIDESGMPKERFSAEFPKEGPSILRIQQVVRGDSAAYFCASSPRDRGDGTDTQYFGPGTRLTVL.

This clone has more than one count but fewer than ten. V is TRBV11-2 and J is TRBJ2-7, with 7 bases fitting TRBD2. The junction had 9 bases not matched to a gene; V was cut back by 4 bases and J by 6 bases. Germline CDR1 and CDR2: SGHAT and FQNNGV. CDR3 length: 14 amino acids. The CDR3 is CASSWGGYRREQYF. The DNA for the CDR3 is TGTGCCAGCAGCTGGGGGGGGTACCGTCGCGAGCAGTACTTC.

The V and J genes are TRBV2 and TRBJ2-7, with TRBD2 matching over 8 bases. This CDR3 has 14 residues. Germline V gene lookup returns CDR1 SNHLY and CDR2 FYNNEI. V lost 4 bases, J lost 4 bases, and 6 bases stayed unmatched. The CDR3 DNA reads TGTGCCAGCAGTGCCGCAGCGGGAGCATACGAGCAGTACTTC. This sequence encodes CASSAAAGAYEQYF.

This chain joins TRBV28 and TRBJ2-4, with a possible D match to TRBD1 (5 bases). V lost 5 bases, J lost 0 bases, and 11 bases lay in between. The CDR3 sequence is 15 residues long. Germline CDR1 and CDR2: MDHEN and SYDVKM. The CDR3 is CASSVPRVAKNIQYF. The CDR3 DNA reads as TGTGCCAGCAGTGTCCCCAGGGTAGCCAAAAACATTCAGTACTTC. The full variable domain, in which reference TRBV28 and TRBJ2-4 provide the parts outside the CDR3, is DVKVTQSSRYLVKRTGEKVFLECVQDMDHENMFWYRQDPGLGLRLIYFSYDVKMKEKGDIPEGYSVSREKKERFSLILESASTNQTSMYLCASSVPRVAKNIQYFGAGTRLSVL.

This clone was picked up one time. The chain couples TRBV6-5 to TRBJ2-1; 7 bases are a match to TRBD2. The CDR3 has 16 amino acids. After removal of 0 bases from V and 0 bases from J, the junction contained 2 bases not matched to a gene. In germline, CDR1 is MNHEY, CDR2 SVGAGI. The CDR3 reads CASSYSWEGSYNEQFF. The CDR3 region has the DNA TGTGCCAGCAGTTACTCGTGGGAGGGCTCCTACAATGAGCAGTTCTTC.

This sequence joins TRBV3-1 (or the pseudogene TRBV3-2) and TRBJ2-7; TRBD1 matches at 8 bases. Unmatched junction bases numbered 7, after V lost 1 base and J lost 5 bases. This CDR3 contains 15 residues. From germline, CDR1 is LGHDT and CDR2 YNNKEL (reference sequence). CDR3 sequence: CASSQVAGGGNEQYF. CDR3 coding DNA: TGTGCCAGCAGCCAAGTGGCAGGGGGCGGCAACGAGCAGTACTTC.